These 21 T cell receptor beta chains originate from one sample sequenced in a study of T cell responses to AZD1222 COVID-19 vaccine. TCRdb's table, derived via immunoSEQ multiplex PCR, lists solely in-frame clones and lacks some. The table lists approximately 79,000 clones, roughly 84% of them singletons. The sample was peripheral blood, taken on day 0 of AZD1222 vaccination. The receptors shown here come from an adult in good health.

This clone was recorded a few times. V is TRBV7-9 and J is TRBJ1-1; 7 bases line up with TRBD1. This CDR3 spans 15 amino acids. V trimming: 5 bases; J trimming: 4 bases; junction bases outside the gene matches: 10. The germline V gene encodes CDR1 SEHNR and CDR2 FQNEAQ (reference sequence). CDR3 amino acids: CASSPNRGAGTEAFF. CDR3 coding DNA: TGTGCCAGCAGCCCGAACAGGGGCGCGGGCACTGAAGCTTTCTTT.

As DNA, the CDR3 is TGTGCCAGCAGGGTCACAGGGGCCTACGAGCAGTACTTC. The encoded protein is CASRVTGAYEQYF. This sequence joins TRBV12-3 or TRBV12-4 and TRBJ2-7; the match to TRBD1 covers 7 bases. The V and J ends lost 6 bases and 2 bases, in that order; junction bases with no gene match: 4. This CDR3 is 13 amino acids long.

The CDR3 protein is CSGGRRGSDTGELFF. The CDR3, as DNA: TGCAGCGGGGGGCGGAGGGGGAGTGATACCGGGGAGCTGTTTTTT. The chain has TRBV29-1 and TRBJ2-2; TRBD1 or TRBD2 may be the D gene (6 bases each). CDR3 size: 15 residues. Germline lookup yields CDR1 SQVTM and CDR2 ANQGSEA. The ends were cut back, 7 bases at V and 5 bases at J, with 20 bases in the middle.

This chain joins TRBV6-1 and TRBJ1-5; a possible D gene is TRBD1 (6 bases). The CDR3 is 13 residues long. V dropped 3 bases and J dropped 6 bases, with 9 bases sitting between them. The germline V gene encodes CDR1 MNHNS and CDR2 SASEGT. As DNA, the CDR3 is TGTGCCAGCAGTGAGATCAGGGGTCAGCCCCAGCATTTT. Its protein is CASSEIRGQPQHF.

This chain joins TRBV12-3 or TRBV12-4 and TRBJ2-2, with D possibly being TRBD1 (6 bases). Trimming removed 6 bases at V and 5 bases at J, with 10 bases between. This CDR3 is built from 13 residues. In nucleotides, the CDR3 is TGTGCCAGCAGGGGGGCCAGGACCGGGGAGCTGTTTTTT. Its translation is CASRGARTGELFF.

The chain has TRBV3-1 (or the pseudogene TRBV3-2) and TRBJ2-2; D gene uncertain. CDR1 and CDR2 from the germline V gene are LGHDT and YNNKEL (reference sequence). The CDR3 is made up of 14 amino acids. With 4 bases removed from V and 4 bases from J, the gap between germline ends came to 10 bases. CDR3 sequence reads: CASSPLLSTGELFF. DNA of the CDR3: TGTGCCAGCAGCCCGCTCTTGAGCACCGGGGAGCTGTTTTTT.

This chain connects TRBV28 to TRBJ1-5; D possibly corresponds to TRBD1 (5 bases). The CDR3 is 12 amino acids. Trimming stripped 1 base from V and 12 bases from J, with 10 bases between. Germline CDR1 MDHEN, CDR2 SYDVKM. The CDR3 reads CASSLSGPNQHF. In nucleotides, the CDR3 is TGTGCCAGCAGTTTATCAGGGCCAAACCAGCATTTT.

The chain carries TRBV10-3 and TRBJ1-2; tentatively, D is TRBD1 (6 bases). CDR1 ENHRY and CDR2 SYGVKD come from the germline V gene. Trimming cost V 6 bases and J 3 bases, with 11 bases left between them. The CDR3 length is 13 residues. The CDR3 DNA reads as TGTGCCATCAGCAAACAGGGAGACTATGGCTACACCTTC. This gives the protein CAISKQGDYGYTF.

The rearrangement uses TRBV5-6 and TRBJ2-2; 7 bases align to TRBD1. CDR1 is SGHDT, CDR2 YYEEEE, per germline. V was pared by 3 bases and J by 0 bases, with 5 bases of the junction left unmatched. This CDR3 is built from 16 residues. This CDR3 is CASSYRQGANTGELFF. As DNA, the CDR3 is TGTGCCAGCAGCTATCGACAGGGTGCGAACACCGGGGAGCTGTTTTTT. Variable domain in full (rest from reference TRBV5-6 and TRBJ2-2): DAGVTQSPTHLIKTRGQQVTLRCSPKSGHDTVSWYQQALGQGPQFIFQYYEEEERQRGNFPDRFSGHQFPNYSSELNVNALLLGDSALYLCASSYRQGANTGELFFGEGSRLTVL.

The gene calls are TRBV7-2 and TRBJ1-2; D is unresolved. The CDR3 sequence is 15 residues long. The germline V gene encodes CDR1 SGHTA and CDR2 FQGNSA. Trimming stripped 5 bases from V and 5 bases from J, with 18 bases between. The CDR3 nucleotides are TGTGCCAGCAGCAAGGGAGGAGGGCAGACATATGGCTACACCTTC. Residues: CASSKGGGQTYGYTF.

The gene calls are TRBV5-1 and TRBJ1-4; 11 nucleotides line up with TRBD1. The CDR3 is 15 residues long. The J segment lost 7 bases and the V segment lost 0 bases, leaving 2 bases of the junction unmatched. Germline CDR1 SGHRS, CDR2 YFSETQ. In DNA form, the CDR3 reads TGCGCCAGCAGCTTGGAAGGGACAGGGGGTGAAAAACTGTTTTTT. Residues: CASSLEGTGGEKLFF.

The V call is TRBV4-2, the J call TRBJ1-3; D remains unclear. Between the trimmed V and J ends, which lost 1 base and 9 bases, there was a span of 13 bases. The CDR3 spans 14 residues. From germline, CDR1 is LGHNA and CDR2 YNFKEQ. In DNA form, the CDR3 reads TGTGCCAGCAGCCAAGTGGGCGAGGGTGGCACCATATATTTT. This gives the protein CASSQVGEGGTIYF.

The rearrangement links TRBV20-1 to TRBJ2-1, with D unclear. The CDR3 is 13 residues long. Trimming stripped 3 bases from V and 1 base from J, with 7 bases between. Germline V gives CDR1 DFQATT, CDR2 SNEGSKA (reference sequence). In DNA form, the CDR3 reads TGCAGTGCTAGTGGTCATTCCTACAATGAGCAGTTCTTC. Translated: CSASGHSYNEQFF.

The rearrangement links TRBV18 to TRBJ1-2, with D perhaps matching TRBD1 (6 bases). There are 13 residues in the CDR3. CDR1 and CDR2 (germline): KGHSH, LQKENI. V was clipped by 2 bases and J by 4 bases, with 8 bases between them. CDR3 sequence: CASSPGQIYGYTF. The CDR3 DNA reads TGTGCCAGCTCACCAGGACAGATCTATGGCTACACCTTC.

The chain is built from TRBV7-9 and TRBJ1-2; maybe TRBD1 (5 bases). Germline-derived CDR1 and CDR2 are SEHNR and FQNEAQ (reference sequence). This CDR3 has 14 amino acids. V lost 4 bases, J lost 8 bases, and 17 bases lay in between. The CDR3: CASSSGTALRGYTF. The CDR3 DNA follows: TGTGCCAGCAGCTCCGGGACCGCCCTTCGGGGCTACACCTTC.

The chain links TRBV7-2 to TRBJ2-1, with 15 bases fitting TRBD2. V shed 5 bases and J 8 bases; nucleotides not matched to a gene: 4. CDR1 is SGHTA and CDR2 is FQGNSA in the germline V gene. The length of the CDR3 is 15 residues. In DNA form, the CDR3 reads TGTGCCAGCAGCCAGGGACTAGCGGGGGGCCATGAGCAGTTCTTC. This translates into CASSQGLAGGHEQFF.

This rearrangement joins TRBV11-2 to TRBJ2-2; the D gene could be TRBD1 or TRBD2 (5 bases each). The V end was cut by 5 bases, the J end by 7 bases, with 11 bases between. The CDR3 is made up of 13 amino acids. Germline V CDR1 and CDR2: SGHAT, FQNNGV. The CDR3 reads CASSVGRIGELFF. For the CDR3, the DNA is TGTGCCAGCAGCGTGGGACGGATCGGGGAGCTGTTTTTT. The complete variable domain, with remaining parts taken from reference TRBV11-2 and TRBJ2-2, reads EAGVAQSPRYKIIEKRQSVAFWCNPISGHATLYWYQQILGQGPKLLIQFQNNGVVDDSQLPKDRFSAERLKGVDSTLKIQPAKLEDSAVYLCASSVGRIGELFFGEGSRLTVL.

This chain links TRBV5-4 with TRBJ1-6; no reliable D call. The V and J ends lost 4 bases and 10 bases respectively, with 15 bases between them. Germline V CDR1 and CDR2: SGHNT, YYREEE (reference sequence). The CDR3 is 14 residues long. The CDR3 loop reads CASSLERGNSPLHF. In nucleotides, the CDR3 is TGTGCCAGCAGCCTGGAGCGAGGGAACTCACCCCTCCACTTT.

The V call is TRBV18, the J call TRBJ2-1; no firm D call. The CDR3 spans 15 residues. Per the germline V gene, CDR1 is KGHSH and CDR2 is LQKENI. The V and J ends lost 1 base and 0 bases respectively, with 7 bases between them. The CDR3 coding sequence is TGTGCCAGCTCACCACAGGCATACTCCTACAATGAGCAGTTCTTC. Translating gives CASSPQAYSYNEQFF.

This clone appeared a few times. The rearrangement joins TRBV6-5 to TRBJ2-5; D may be TRBD1 (6 bases). This CDR3 comprises 13 residues. CDR1 and CDR2 from the germline V gene are MNHEY and SVGAGI. The V end lost 6 bases, the J end lost 5 bases, and 13 bases lay between the germline ends. CDR3 residues: CASSATGTETQYF. The CDR3 coding sequence is TGTGCCAGCAGCGCCACAGGGACGGAGACCCAGTACTTC.

The V and J genes are TRBV19 and TRBJ1-5, with unresolved D. Germline CDR1 LNHDA, CDR2 SQIVND (reference sequence). V was cut by 0 bases and J by 4 bases, with 7 bases left in between. The CDR3 sequence is 14 residues long. In DNA form, the CDR3 reads TGTGCCAGTAGTATAGAAAGGGTTAATCAGCCCCAGCATTTT. It specifies CASSIERVNQPQHF.